These T cell receptor beta chains were read from a single sample in a study of PD-1 blockade in mismatch repair-deficient tumors. This table comes from immunoSEQ multiplex PCR, and its TCRdb copy is limited to in-frame clones, with some not included. This table has tens of thousands of clones, 81% appearing once. Sequencing used peripheral blood, obtained about 4.5 months after starting pembrolizumab. These receptors were obtained from an adult with mismatch repair-deficient cancer. The CDR3 runs from the conserved cysteine through the conserved F or W. The D gene is left open where the match is weak. The size field is filled for only some rows; it gives once, few, many or a size class.

D	V	size	J	DNA	CDR3
.	TRBV28	.	TRBJ2-2	TGTGCCAGCAGTTTAGCCAGGGGGAACACCGGGGAGCTGTTTTTT	CASSLARGNTGELFF
.	TRBV11-3	.	TRBJ1-2	TGTGCCAGCAGCATAGAAGCGGAGATCAACTATGGCTACACCTTC	CASSIEAEINYGYTF
TRBD2	TRBV7-8	.	TRBJ2-3	TGTGCCAGCAGCTTAGACGGGACTAGGGCCACAGATACGCAGTATTTT	CASSLDGTRATDTQYF
.	TRBV7-9	.	TRBJ1-1	TGTGCCAGCAGCTTTGGAGTCACTGAAGCTTTCTTT	CASSFGVTEAFF
.	TRBV27	few	TRBJ2-2	TGTGCCAGCAGTACCTCGGGACTTACCGGGGAGCTGTTTTTT	CASSTSGLTGELFF
TRBD2	TRBV6-1	.	TRBJ2-5	TGTGCCAGCAGGACTAGCTCTGAGACCCAGTACTTC	CASRTSSETQYF
.	TRBV15	once	TRBJ2-1	TGTGCCACCAGCGGGGGTACTGAGGGTGCAGCGCAGTTCTTC	CATSGGTEGAAQFF
.	TRBV27	.	TRBJ1-1	TGTGCCAGCAGTTCGGAGGGGGGCCCGAACACTGAAGCTTTCTTT	CASSSEGGPNTEAFF
.	TRBV18	.	TRBJ2-3	TGTGCCAGCTCACCGGTACACACGAGCACAGATACGCAGTATTTT	CASSPVHTSTDTQYF
TRBD2	TRBV29-1	.	TRBJ2-1	TGCAGCGTACTTCCCCAACTAGCGGGAGGATATGGTGAGCAGTTCTTC	CSVLPQLAGGYGEQFF
TRBD1	TRBV18	.	TRBJ1-1	TGTGCCAGCTCACCACCCGGACAGGGGGCCGGTTTCTTT	CASSPPGQGAGFF
.	TRBV11-2	.	TRBJ2-1	TGTGCCAGCAGCTTAGTGGGCTACAATGAGCAGTTCTTC	CASSLVGYNEQFF
.	TRBV19	.	TRBJ1-1	TGTGCCAGTAGTATTAGAGGGAACACTGAAGCTTTCTTT	CASSIRGNTEAFF
.	TRBV19	.	TRBJ2-5	TGTGCCAGTAGTGTGTCCCGGGGCTCGGTTGAGACCCAGTACTTC	CASSVSRGSVETQYF
.	TRBV12-5	.	TRBJ2-3	TGTGCTAGCTTAATGACAGATACGCAGTATTTT	CASLMTDTQYF
.	TRBV7-2	.	TRBJ2-5	TGTGCCAGCAGCTCCGGGGGGCAGATACAAGAGACCCAGTACTTC	CASSSGGQIQETQYF
.	TRBV5-6	.	TRBJ2-5	TGTGCCAGCAGCTTGACTCTACACCAAGAGACCCAGTACTTC	CASSLTLHQETQYF
TRBD1	TRBV5-6	.	TRBJ2-7	TGTGCCAGCAGCTGGGGGGCGGGACAGGGGGCCCCTCCGTCCTACGAGCAGTACTTC	CASSWGAGQGAPPSYEQYF
TRBD1	TRBV27	.	TRBJ1-2	TGTGCCAGCAGTACCGGGACAGCTTATGGCTACACCTTC	CASSTGTAYGYTF
TRBD1	TRBV5-6	.	TRBJ2-3	TGTGCCAGCACACGGACAGGGGAAAGAGATACGCAGTATTTT	CASTRTGERDTQYF
.	TRBV12-5	.	TRBJ1-4	TGTGCTAGTGGTTCAGGGAACACTCTTAATGAAAAACTGTTTTTT	CASGSGNTLNEKLFF
TRBD2	TRBV29-1	.	TRBJ2-1	TGCAGCGTTACACTAGCGGGAGTTCCCCCGCGGAATGAGCAGTTCTTC	CSVTLAGVPPRNEQFF
.	TRBV5-1	.	TRBJ1-2	TGCGCCAGCAGCGCCCGGACAGAGGGTGGCTACACCTTC	CASSARTEGGYTF
.	TRBV7-2	few	TRBJ1-5	TGTGCCAGCAGCGAAGGGGGGCAGCCCCAGCATTTT	CASSEGGQPQHF
TRBD2	TRBV27	.	TRBJ2-7	TGTGCCAGCAGTGACCGATCGACTAGCCTCGAGCAGTACTTC	CASSDRSTSLEQYF
.	TRBV7-9	.	TRBJ1-1	TGTGCCAGCAGATCTAGTCAGGGTAACACTGAAGCTTTCTTT	CASRSSQGNTEAFF
.	TRBV4-3	.	TRBJ1-1	TGCGCCAGCAGCCGAGAAGGGGCCACTGAAGCTTTCTTT	CASSREGATEAFF
.	TRBV11-2	.	TRBJ1-2	TGTGCCAGCAGCTTAGATCAGGGTCGAAGTGGTGGCTACACCTTC	CASSLDQGRSGGYTF
TRBD2	TRBV27	.	TRBJ2-7	TGTGCCTCAGCAGTTGATATAGCGGGAGGTCGCAGCTACGAGCAGTACTTC	CASAVDIAGGRSYEQYF
TRBD2	TRBV11-1	.	TRBJ2-1	TGTGCCAGCAGCTTTCTTGGGAGGGAATCCTACAATGAGCAGTTCTTC	CASSFLGRESYNEQFF
.	TRBV27	few	TRBJ2-3	TGTGCCAGCAGTTTAAAGTGGGGCACAGATACGCAGTATTTT	CASSLKWGTDTQYF
TRBD1	TRBV7-3	.	TRBJ2-1	TGTGCCAGCAGCTCTGAGGGGGCCATCAGCTACAATGAGCAGTTCTTC	CASSSEGAISYNEQFF
.	TRBV4-2	few	TRBJ2-2	TGTGCCAGCAGCCAAGTAAGTGATGTCACCGGGGAGCTGTTTTTT	CASSQVSDVTGELFF
.	TRBV29-1	once	TRBJ2-7	TGCAGCGTTGAAGTCGCCGACTCAGCCTACGAGCAGTACTTC	CSVEVADSAYEQYF
.	TRBV5-1	.	TRBJ1-2	TGCGCCAGCAGCTTGGGTGACTATGGCTACACCTTC	CASSLGDYGYTF
.	TRBV20-1	.	TRBJ2-7	TGCAGTGCTAGCGTCTGGGGCGAGCAGTACTTC	CSASVWGEQYF
.	TRBV5-1	.	TRBJ1-2	TGCGCCAGCAGGCCGGGGGCGGATGGCTACACCTTC	CASRPGADGYTF
TRBD2	TRBV7-9	.	TRBJ2-7	TGTGCCAGCAGCCGAGGGACTAGCGGCTACGAGCAGTACTTC	CASSRGTSGYEQYF
TRBD1	TRBV5-6	.	TRBJ2-5	TGTGCCAGCAGCTTGAGGACGACAGGGGGCGGCCAAGAGACCCAGTACTTC	CASSLRTTGGGQETQYF
.	TRBV4-2	.	TRBJ2-5	TGTGCCAGCAGCCAAGATCGGGAGACCCAGTACTTC	CASSQDRETQYF
.	TRBV5-5	.	TRBJ1-2	TGTGCCAGCAGCTTGTCCCCAGGGAACTATGGCTACACCTTC	CASSLSPGNYGYTF
.	TRBV28	.	TRBJ2-6	TGTGCCAGCAGTCTACACAGGAGCTCTGGGGCCAACGTCCTGACTTTC	CASSLHRSSGANVLTF
.	TRBV7-9	.	TRBJ1-5	TGTGCCAGCAGCTTAGGGGGCAGGCAGGGCAATCAGCCCCAGCATTTT	CASSLGGRQGNQPQHF
TRBD1	TRBV9	.	TRBJ2-3	TGTGCCAGCAGCCTAGACAGGGGGGGTTGGACAGATACGCAGTATTTT	CASSLDRGGWTDTQYF
TRBD2	TRBV6-1	.	TRBJ2-7	TGTGCCAGCAGTGAGTGGGCAAGCGGGACGTTCTACGAGCAGTACTTC	CASSEWASGTFYEQYF
.	TRBV6-5	.	TRBJ1-4	TGTGCCAGCAGTTTGGGGGGGTTTCGGGAAAAACTGTTTTTT	CASSLGGFREKLFF
TRBD2	TRBV29-1	.	TRBJ2-7	TGCAGCGTTGGATCCGGGACTAGCGGGATCGAGCAGTACTTC	CSVGSGTSGIEQYF
.	TRBV7-2	.	TRBJ2-3	TGTGCCAGCAGCTTAGGGGGAGCAGATACGCAGTATTTT	CASSLGGADTQYF
.	TRBV4-3	.	TRBJ1-2	TGCGCCAGCAGCCAAGATTTAAGGCGGGTTTCCAATGGCTACACCTTC	CASSQDLRRVSNGYTF
TRBD1	TRBV2	.	TRBJ1-1	TGTGCCAGCAGGTCGACAGGGGGATCGAACACTGAAGCTTTCTTT	CASRSTGGSNTEAFF
.	TRBV6-5	few	TRBJ1-5	TGTGCCAGCAGTTACGGGTCGCGGAATCAGCCCCAGCATTTT	CASSYGSRNQPQHF
.	TRBV30	once	TRBJ2-1	TGTGCCTGGAGTGCTGACGGGTCAGTCTACAATGAGCAGTTCTTC	CAWSADGSVYNEQFF
.	TRBV18	.	TRBJ1-2	TGTGCCAGCTCACCAGACACTAACTATGGCTACACCTTC	CASSPDTNYGYTF
.	TRBV7-6	once	TRBJ2-1	TGTGCCAGCAGCTTATATCATTTTGGGAGCTCCTACAATGAGCAGTTCTTC	CASSLYHFGSSYNEQFF
TRBD2	TRBV4-1	.	TRBJ2-7	TGCGCCAGCAGCCAGGGACTAGCCTACGAGCAGTACTTC	CASSQGLAYEQYF